Described below is a single T cell receptor beta chain sequence and its context. What it binds is unknown. This sample is drawn from a study of blood T cells in healthy people across ages. This CDR3 comprises 16 residues. J lost 4 bases, V lost 6 bases, and 4 bases had no gene match. The germline gives CDR1 SNHLY, CDR2 FYNNEI. Overall study findings and caveats: Whereas aged donors had fewer naive CD4+ cells, long-lived donors had more of them and higher diversity.

A second PCR, run for roughly 7 to 11 cycles, used a sample-barcoded 5' primer plus a J-beta primer mix. One entry per CDR3 protein, called by TCRdb with MiXCR from the 5' RACE reads. The table includes around 780,000 distinct CDR3 sequences, roughly 24% detected once. These data also formed part of another study, on T cells of mothers and their children.

The receptor comes from a boy aged 5-17 years in good health. The chain combines TRBV2 with TRBJ2-1, with TRBD2 identical over 15 bases. The material sequenced was blood. The CDR3 DNA reads TGTGCCAGCAGGGGGACTAGCGGGGGGACGTACAATGAGCAGTTCTTC. Translation: CASRGTSGGTYNEQFF.